The 17 T cell receptor beta chains listed next were all sequenced from one sample in a study of blood T cell repertoires in COVID-19 (dated by TCRdb to about 2020). Receptor amplification or capture employed the immunoSEQ multiplex PCR assay. In TCRdb, the immuneACCESS table is reduced to in-frame sequences with V and J assigned. These tables do not hold every clone; where another copy was compared, an unresolved V gene accounts for under half, and the others remain unexplained. In all, the sample holds 65,000 to 90,000 clones, and approximately 90% of those were seen once. About 3% of the sample comes from the top ten. The source material was peripheral blood. Every receptor here comes from a woman in her fifties or sixties with active or convalescent COVID-19.

This chain joins TRBV27 and TRBJ1-5; no clear D gene. This CDR3 has 16 amino acids. The germline V gene encodes CDR1 MNHEY and CDR2 SMNVEV (reference sequence). Trimming took 5 bases from V and 4 from J, leaving 18 bases between them. CDR3 sequence reads: CASSAGSIPINQPQHF. CDR3 coding DNA: TGTGCCAGCAGTGCGGGGTCGATCCCCATTAATCAGCCCCAGCATTTT.

The chain links TRBV6-4 to TRBJ2-1; 8 nucleotides line up with TRBD1. V was pared by 6 bases and J by 5 bases, with 12 bases of the junction left unmatched. From germline, CDR1 is MRHNA and CDR2 SNTAGT. There are 16 residues in the CDR3. CDR3 amino acids: CASRPTTGVNNNEQFF. In nucleotides, the CDR3 is TGTGCCAGCAGGCCCACGACAGGGGTAAATAACAATGAGCAGTTCTTC.

The J gene is TRBJ2-7, the V gene TRBV5-4; 10 bases agree with TRBD1. Germline lookup yields CDR1 SGHNT and CDR2 YYREEE (reference sequence). Trimming at V came to 4 bases and at J to 5 bases, leaving 9 bases not matched to a gene. The CDR3 runs 15 residues. The DNA for the CDR3 is TGTGCCAGCAGCCCCGTGTTAGGGACAGGGGACGAGCAGTACTTC. Encoded protein: CASSPVLGTGDEQYF. The variable domain in full, completed from reference TRBV5-4 and TRBJ2-7, reads ETGVTQSPTHLIKTRGQQVTLRCSSQSGHNTVSWYQQALGQGPQFIFQYYREEENGRGNFPPRFSGLQFPNYSSELNVNALELDDSALYLCASSPVLGTGDEQYFGPGTRLTVT.

J is TRBJ1-1 and V is TRBV25-1; D gene uncertain. Trimming pared 8 bases from V and 1 base from J, leaving 8 bases between. Germline V gene sequence: CDR1 MGHDK, CDR2 SYGVNS. CDR3 length: 12 amino acids. Written as DNA, the CDR3 is TGTGCCAGCTTAACCGGGAACACTGAAGCTTTCTTT. It specifies CASLTGNTEAFF.

The V and J genes are TRBV7-2 and TRBJ1-5; TRBD1 matches at 7 bases. V lost 5 bases to trimming and J lost 6 bases; unmatched junction nucleotides: 10. This CDR3 contains 15 residues. CDR1 is SGHTA, CDR2 FQGNSA, per germline. The CDR3 DNA follows: TGTGCCAGCAGCGAGCCGGGACAGATGGTTCAGCCCCAGCATTTT. This gives the protein CASSEPGQMVQPQHF.

V is TRBV28 and J is TRBJ1-5; 10 bases agree with TRBD1. Germline-derived CDR1 and CDR2 are MDHEN and SYDVKM. V was clipped by 7 bases and J by 6 bases; unmatched bases: 3. This CDR3 spans 13 amino acids. The DNA of the CDR3 is TGTGCCAGCAAAAGGACAGGGGGTCAGCCCCAGCATTTT. This translates into CASKRTGGQPQHF.

Note on this clone: This CDR3 is also generated by other DNA sequences in the sample. The DNA for the CDR3 is TGCAGCGTTGAGACAGGGAATGGCTACACCTTC. As protein: CSVETGNGYTF. This chain joins TRBV29-1 and TRBJ1-2, with TRBD1 matching 7 bases. CDR3 length: 11 residues. With 3 bases clipped from V and 6 bases from J, the junction kept 1 base outside the gene matches. Germline V gene sequence: CDR1 SQVTM, CDR2 ANQGSEA.

The J gene is TRBJ2-2, the V gene TRBV11-3; D not resolved. This CDR3 spans 15 amino acids. V shed 5 bases and J shed 1 base, with 11 bases lying between them. The germline gives CDR1 SGHNT, CDR2 YENEEA. DNA for the CDR3: TGTGCCAGCAGCCCGCGACTGGGGAACACCGGGGAGCTGTTTTTT. Amino acid sequence: CASSPRLGNTGELFF.

The DNA for the CDR3 is TGTGCCAGCAGCTTGTCCAGCGGGAGCTCCTACGAGCAGTACTTC. Its protein is CASSLSSGSSYEQYF. V gene TRBV5-4 combines with J gene TRBJ2-7; 8 bases match TRBD2. The J segment lost 0 bases and the V segment lost 1 base, leaving 3 bases of the junction unmatched. Germline CDR1 SGHNT, CDR2 YYREEE (reference sequence). The length of the CDR3 is 15 residues.

This chain uses TRBV6-5 with TRBJ1-2, with TRBD1 matching over 7 bases. Germline V gene data show CDR1 as MNHEY and CDR2 as SVGAGI. J gave up 7 bases and V 4 bases, and 3 bases lay outside the gene matches. The CDR3 has 12 residues. CDR3 amino acids: CASSSRDSGYTF. The CDR3, as DNA: TGTGCCAGCAGTTCCCGGGACAGTGGCTACACCTTC.

The chain uses TRBV11-1 and TRBJ1-1; 9 nucleotides match TRBD1. The CDR3 totals 16 residues. CDR1 is SGHAT, CDR2 FQDESV, per germline (reference sequence). The junction had 6 bases not matched to a gene; V was cut back by 4 bases and J by 0 bases. CDR3: CASSSRTGAMNTEAFF. The CDR3 DNA sequence: TGTGCCAGCAGCTCCAGGACAGGGGCGATGAACACTGAAGCTTTCTTT.

V gene TRBV6-2 or TRBV6-3 combines with J gene TRBJ1-2, with D possibly TRBD1 on 5 matching bases. Looked up from germline, CDR1 is MNHEY and CDR2 is SVGEGT. The CDR3 sequence is 14 residues long. V lost 4 bases to trimming and J lost 4 bases, with 13 bases between them. This CDR3 reads CASSSLPGGYGYTF. For the CDR3, the DNA is TGTGCCAGCAGTTCCCTACCGGGGGGCTATGGCTACACCTTC.

The chain couples TRBV6-2 or TRBV6-3 to TRBJ2-7; TRBD1 aligns across 7 bases. The ends lost 6 bases at V and 3 bases at J; junction bases unmatched: 5. Germline CDR1 and CDR2: MNHEY and SVGEGT. This CDR3 has 13 amino acids. CDR3 bases: TGTGCCAGCAGCCCCGGGACAGTCTACGAGCAGTACTTC. Translation: CASSPGTVYEQYF.

The rearrangement links TRBV19 to TRBJ1-2; maybe TRBD1 (6 bases). Germline CDR1 is LNHDA and CDR2 is SQIVND (reference sequence). V shed 4 bases and J shed 1 base, with 13 bases lying between them. CDR3 size: 15 residues. CDR3 bases: TGTGCCAGTAGTACCCGGGACATACTTAACTATGGCTACACCTTC. It translates to CASSTRDILNYGYTF.

This clone was observed at least ten times. The chain combines TRBV6-5 with TRBJ2-3; 8 bases match TRBD1. The V segment lost 2 bases and the J segment 1 base; nucleotides outside the gene matches: 2. The CDR3 contains 15 residues. Germline CDR1 MNHEY, CDR2 SVGAGI. CDR3: CASSYEDRGTDTQYF. CDR3 nucleotide sequence: TGTGCCAGCAGTTACGAGGACAGGGGCACAGATACGCAGTATTTT.

Points on this clone: The same CDR3 is also encoded by other DNA sequences in this sample. The J gene is TRBJ1-6, the V gene TRBV6-5; 8 nucleotides align to TRBD1. Germline loops: CDR1 MNHEY, CDR2 SVGAGI. The J segment lost 8 bases and the V segment lost 5 bases, leaving 5 bases of the junction unmatched. The CDR3 runs to 14 residues. DNA of the CDR3: TGTGCCAGCAGTCAGGGGGCGCGGTATTCACCCCTCCACTTT. Protein: CASSQGARYSPLHF.

The V and J genes are TRBV6-2 or TRBV6-3 and TRBJ1-1; D is unresolved. CDR1 and CDR2 from the germline V gene are MNHEY and SVGEGT. The V end was cut by 5 bases, the J end by 2 bases, with 18 bases between. The CDR3 is made up of 16 amino acids. The CDR3 nucleotides are TGTGCCAGCAGTGGTTGGTCGGGGTTTATCAACACTGAAGCTTTCTTT. It translates to CASSGWSGFINTEAFF.